The present T cell receptor beta chain was sequenced within a study of beta chain features in type 1 diabetes. For the study at large: In all, around 110,000,000 sorted cells from all samples were analyzed.

The whole isolated RNA underwent reverse transcription, so sequencing captured expressed TCRB transcripts. The repertoire was sequenced with immunoSEQ multiplex PCR; TCRdb's copy has only in-frame clones and lacks some. Among 300,000 to 350,000 clones listed, roughly 12% were seen once. Sorting with CD45RO/CCR7/CD25/CD127/CD95/CD27 yielded naive, central memory, regulatory and stem-like memory CD4+ cells. Sorted populations were all over 95% pure. Study-level findings and limits: Shorter TCRB CDR3s, moderately but significantly so, were found in Type 1 diabetes patients in all four CD4+ subsets.

The CDR3 covers 15 residues. The V and J ends lost 3 bases and 2 bases respectively, with 13 bases between them. The V gene's germline CDR1 is SGHVS and CDR2 FQNEAQ. This clone has just a few counts. The antigen is not known. The TCR sequence derives from a young woman with type 1 diabetes. V gene TRBV7-8 combines with J gene TRBJ2-5; D might be TRBD2 (6 bases). What was sequenced was naive CD4+ T cells from blood. DNA of the CDR3: TGTGCCAGCAGCTTCCCGGGACTTCCTCAAGAGACCCAGTACTTC. Amino acid sequence: CASSFPGLPQETQYF.